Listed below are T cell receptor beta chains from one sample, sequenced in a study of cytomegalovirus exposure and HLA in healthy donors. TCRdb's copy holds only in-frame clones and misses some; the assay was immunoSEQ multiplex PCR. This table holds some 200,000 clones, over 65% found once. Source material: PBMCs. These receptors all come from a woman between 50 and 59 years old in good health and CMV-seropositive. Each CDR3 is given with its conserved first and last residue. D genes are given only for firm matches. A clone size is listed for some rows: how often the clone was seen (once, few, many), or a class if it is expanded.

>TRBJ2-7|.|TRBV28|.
TGTGCCAGCAGCACTAACTTACCTAACGAGCAGTACTTC
CASSTNLPNEQYF
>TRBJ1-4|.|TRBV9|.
TGTGCCAGCAGCGTAGGTGGGTCATCGGGTGAAAAACTGTTTTTT
CASSVGGSSGEKLFF
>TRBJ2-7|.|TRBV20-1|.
TGCAGTGCTACCGACCAGGACGAGCAGTACTTC
CSATDQDEQYF
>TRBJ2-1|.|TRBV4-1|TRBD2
TGCGCCAGCAGCTCTCCGGGACTAGCGGGGCTAACTACGGATGAGCAGTTCTTC
CASSSPGLAGLTTDEQFF
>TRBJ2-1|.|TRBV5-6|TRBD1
TGTGCCAGCAGCTCGCGGGACAGGGGGTACAATGAGCAGTTCTTC
CASSSRDRGYNEQFF
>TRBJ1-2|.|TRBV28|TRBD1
TGTGCCAGCAGCAGACAGGGTAATTACTATGGCTACACCTTC
CASSRQGNYYGYTF
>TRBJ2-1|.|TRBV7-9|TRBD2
TGTGCCAGCAGCTTCGGGGGGGCCTCCTACAATGAGCAGTTCTTC
CASSFGGASYNEQFF
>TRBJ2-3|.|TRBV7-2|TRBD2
TGTGCCAGCAGCCGACGGACTAGCGGGGGGGCCGCAGATACGCAGTATTTT
CASSRRTSGGAADTQYF
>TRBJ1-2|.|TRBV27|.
TGTGCCAGCACCCCCGGGGACTACACCTTC
CASTPGDYTF
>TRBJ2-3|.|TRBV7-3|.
TGTGCCAGCAGCTTATTAAGCGGAGATACGCAGTATTTT
CASSLLSGDTQYF
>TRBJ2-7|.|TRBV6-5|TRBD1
TGTGCCAGCAGGATGGACAGGGACGGCTCCTACGAGCAGTACTTC
CASRMDRDGSYEQYF
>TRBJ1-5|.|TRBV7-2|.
TGTGCCAGCAGCAGCAGGGTTTCCAATCAGCCCCAGCATTTT
CASSSRVSNQPQHF
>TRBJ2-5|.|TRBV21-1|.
TGTGCCAGCAGCAACGGAGAGACCCAGTACTTC
CASSNGETQYF
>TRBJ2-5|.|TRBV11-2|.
TGTGCCAGCAGCTTAAGAGTCCAAGAGACCCAGTACTTC
CASSLRVQETQYF
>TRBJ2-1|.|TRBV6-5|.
TGTGCCAGCAGGGACAGAAGCTCCTACAATGAGCAGTTCTTC
CASRDRSSYNEQFF
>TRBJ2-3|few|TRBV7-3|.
TGTGCCAGCAGCGGGGGCAGCACAGATACGCAGTATTTT
CASSGGSTDTQYF
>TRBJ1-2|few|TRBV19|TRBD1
TGTGCCAGTACGGCTACAGGGGGCGACGGCTACACCTTC
CASTATGGDGYTF
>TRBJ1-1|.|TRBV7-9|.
TGTGCCAGCAGCTCCTCGTACACTGAAGCTTTCTTT
CASSSSYTEAFF
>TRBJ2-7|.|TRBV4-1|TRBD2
TGCGCCAGCAGCCAAGACCTGGCGGGGGGGCGTCAGTACGAGCAGTACTTC
CASSQDLAGGRQYEQYF
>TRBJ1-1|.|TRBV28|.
TGTGCCAGCAGTTTGCAGGGGCCCCCCACTGAAGCTTTCTTT
CASSLQGPPTEAFF